What follows are 12 T cell receptor beta chains derived from one specimen sequenced in a study of T cells in localized non-small cell lung cancer. The table came from immunoSEQ multiplex PCR; TCRdb's copy has only in-frame clones and leaves some out. Here the sample spans about 53,000 clones, over 80% being singletons. This sample comprised peripheral blood mononuclear cells, obtained before any cancer treatment. Every receptor here comes from a man between 40 and 75 years old with stage III lung adenocarcinoma.

This chain uses TRBV29-1 with TRBJ2-7; the D gene is possibly TRBD2 (6 bases). The CDR3 totals 13 residues. V shed 2 bases and J shed 0 bases, with 8 bases lying between them. Germline CDR1 SQVTM, CDR2 ANQGSEA. The CDR3 bases are TGCAGCGTTGAATCTAGCGCCTCCTACGAGCAGTACTTC. It codes for CSVESSASYEQYF.

The gene calls are TRBV29-1 and TRBJ2-1; 11 bases align to TRBD2. Germline-derived CDR1 and CDR2 are SQVTM and ANQGSEA. V dropped 3 bases and J dropped 4; count of bases not matched to a gene: 5. This CDR3 spans 15 amino acids. CDR3 residues: CSVDATSGNYNEQFF. CDR3 DNA sequence: TGCAGCGTTGACGCGACTAGCGGGAATTACAATGAGCAGTTCTTC.

The CDR3 spells CASSELQREYNEQFF. The CDR3 region has the DNA TGTGCCAGCAGTGAACTCCAGCGGGAGTACAATGAGCAGTTCTTC. The genes are TRBV25-1 and TRBJ2-1; 8 bases are shared with TRBD2. The CDR3 extends over 15 amino acids. J was trimmed by 4 bases and V by 2 bases; bases with no gene match: 4. In germline, CDR1 is MGHDK, CDR2 SYGVNS.

J is TRBJ1-1 and V is TRBV18; 10 bases match TRBD1. The CDR3 contains 13 residues. Germline trimming cut 6 bases from V and 3 bases from J; bases unmatched to any gene: 1. CDR1 and CDR2 from the germline V gene are KGHSH and LQKENI. The chain's CDR3 is CASSGTGDTEAFF. For the CDR3, the DNA is TGTGCCAGCTCCGGGACAGGGGACACTGAAGCTTTCTTT. The complete variable domain, with remaining parts taken from reference TRBV18 and TRBJ1-1, reads NAGVMQNPRHLVRRRGQEARLRCSPMKGHSHVYWYRQLPEEGLKFMVYLQKENIIDESGMPKERFSAEFPKEGPSILRIQQVVRGDSAAYFCASSGTGDTEAFFGQGTRLTVV.

This clone is a singleton in its sample. The chain links TRBV28 to TRBJ1-1, with a weak D call TRBD1 (6 bases). The CDR3 spans 15 residues. Germline V gene data show CDR1 as MDHEN and CDR2 as SYDVKM. Trimming took 7 bases from V and 4 from J, leaving 19 bases between them. The CDR3 bases are TGTGCCAGCACCTTACCCCCACAGGGAGGCACTGAAGCTTTCTTT. It yields the protein CASTLPPQGGTEAFF.

This chain joins TRBV5-1 and TRBJ2-2, with D unresolved. Between the trimmed V and J ends, which lost 2 bases and 4 bases, there was a span of 6 bases. CDR3 length equals 13 residues. The germline V gene encodes CDR1 SGHRS and CDR2 YFSETQ. CDR3 in amino acids: CASSFKGTGELFF. CDR3 in DNA: TGCGCCAGCAGCTTTAAGGGCACCGGGGAGCTGTTTTTT.

For the CDR3, the DNA is TGCGCCAGCAGCTCGGGACAGGGGACCGGGGAGCTGTTTTTT. Amino acid sequence: CASSSGQGTGELFF. V gene TRBV5-1 combines with J gene TRBJ2-2; 10 nucleotides agree with TRBD1. Trimming removed 3 bases from V and 5 bases from J; junction bases left unmatched: 1. The CDR3 extends over 14 amino acids. Germline V lookup: CDR1 SGHRS, CDR2 YFSETQ.

This clone was seen more than once but under ten times. V and J are TRBV7-6 and TRBJ1-6, with 9 bases lining up with TRBD1. The CDR3 length is 14 residues. Germline CDR1 SGHVS, CDR2 FNYEAQ. V lost 5 bases to trimming and J lost 10 bases; unmatched junction nucleotides: 6. The CDR3 DNA follows: TGTGCCAGCAGCGAAGGACAGGGGCAATCACCCCTCCACTTT. Translating gives CASSEGQGQSPLHF.

The chain combines TRBV19 with TRBJ2-5; TRBD2 is a possible D gene (5 bases). The germline V gene encodes CDR1 LNHDA and CDR2 SQIVND (reference sequence). Trimming stripped 4 bases from V and 4 bases from J, with 10 bases between. The CDR3 is 13 residues long. The CDR3 nucleotides are TGTGCCAGTAGTACTAGCTCCTCAGAGACCCAGTACTTC. It encodes CASSTSSSETQYF.

The chain is built from TRBV18 and TRBJ2-6; 10 bases map to TRBD1. The CDR3 runs to 17 residues. Trimming at V came to 4 bases and at J to 2 bases, leaving 5 bases not matched to a gene. From germline, CDR1 is KGHSH and CDR2 LQKENI. The CDR3 protein is CASSLRQGAAGANVLTF. For the CDR3, the DNA is TGTGCCAGCTCACTTCGACAGGGGGCGGCTGGGGCCAACGTCCTGACTTTC. The full variable domain, with the rest looked up from reference TRBV18 and TRBJ2-6, is NAGVMQNPRHLVRRRGQEARLRCSPMKGHSHVYWYRQLPEEGLKFMVYLQKENIIDESGMPKERFSAEFPKEGPSILRIQQVVRGDSAAYFCASSLRQGAAGANVLTFGAGSRLTVL.

This chain joins TRBV6-1 and TRBJ2-7; 9 bases are a match to TRBD2. The CDR3 is 13 amino acids. Unmatched junction bases numbered 5, after V lost 8 bases and J lost 3 bases. The germline V gene has CDR1 MNHNS and CDR2 SASEGT. The CDR3 is CASGATSGYEQYF. In DNA, the CDR3 is TGTGCCAGCGGGGCGACTAGCGGCTACGAGCAGTACTTC.

The table lists this clone with a count of one. The chain carries TRBV11-3 and TRBJ2-1; 14 bases agree with TRBD2. The V gene's germline CDR1 is SGHNT and CDR2 YENEEA. The trim removed 2 bases at V and 6 bases at J, leaving 6 bases unmatched. This CDR3 comprises 17 residues. The CDR3 DNA is TGTGCCAGCAGCTTACTACGGACTAGCGGGGGGATCAATGAGCAGTTCTTC. Its protein product is CASSLLRTSGGINEQFF.